This TCR beta chain was recorded in a study of human T cells and chemical hapten exposure. TCRdb called the RACE reads again in MiXCR, with one record for every CDR3 protein. The table records tens of thousands of distinct CDR3 sequences, around 6% of them present only once. Documented time point: patch test 3, about 24 weeks after DPC sensitization. Treatment defined: therapeutic diphenylcyclopropenone sensitization with weekly scalp DPC. Deletions cut 3 bases from V and 4 bases from J, with 10 bases between. This CDR3 is built from 13 residues. CDR1 and CDR2 from the germline V gene are SGHKS and YYEKEE (reference sequence).

The sample in question was whole blood, obtained in connection with sensitization to the hapten diphenylcyclopropenone (DPC). The sequence came from a man aged 25-45 years with alopecia areata. Some clones in this sample may be carry-over from other donors' samples. The chain combines TRBV5-5 with TRBJ1-1; D is undetermined. The CDR3 nucleotides are TGTGCCAGCAGCTGGGAGGAGGGCACTGAAGCTTTCTTT. Protein product: CASSWEEGTEAFF.